This is a list of T cell receptor beta chains from one sample in a study of cytomegalovirus exposure and HLA in healthy donors. Assay used: immunoSEQ multiplex PCR; TCRdb lists only in-frame clones, some missing. The repertoire holds some 200,000 clones, with about 80% as singletons. What was sequenced was PBMCs. These receptors came from a girl under 18 in good health and CMV-seronegative. The CDR3 runs from the conserved cysteine through the conserved F or W. A D gene is named only where the DNA matches it firmly. Clone size, where shown, is once, few, many, or a class for clones that have expanded.

D: -; V: TRBV28; size: -; J: TRBJ1-2; DNA: TGTGCCAGCAGTTTAAGGGAGGGCTACACCTTC; CDR3: CASSLREGYTF
D: -; V: TRBV28; size: -; J: TRBJ2-7; DNA: TGTGCCAGCCAGAGGGCAGGGGGAGGAAAAGAGCAGTACTTC; CDR3: CASQRAGGGKEQYF
D: -; V: TRBV7-3; size: -; J: TRBJ1-3; DNA: TGTGCCAGCAGCTTTACAGGGAACTCTGGAAACACCATATATTTT; CDR3: CASSFTGNSGNTIYF
D: TRBD1; V: TRBV5-1; size: -; J: TRBJ1-1; DNA: TGCGCCAGCAGCGCGACCCTGGGACAGAAGAACACTGAAGCTTTCTTT; CDR3: CASSATLGQKNTEAFF
D: -; V: TRBV28; size: -; J: TRBJ1-5; DNA: TGTGCCAGCAGTTTAAGGGCGCGGGTAAGCAATCAGCCCCAGCATTTT; CDR3: CASSLRARVSNQPQHF
D: -; V: TRBV28; size: once; J: TRBJ2-7; DNA: TGTGCCAGCAGTCCTCCCCCTACGTACGAGCAGTACTTC; CDR3: CASSPPPTYEQYF
D: -; V: TRBV5-4; size: -; J: TRBJ2-1; DNA: TGTGCCTCCAAGGGGGCGGGGACCTACTACAATGAGCAGTTCTTC; CDR3: CASKGAGTYYNEQFF
D: TRBD1; V: TRBV19; size: -; J: TRBJ2-5; DNA: TGTGCCAGTAGTACCGCAGGGACAGGTAAAGAGACCCAGTACTTC; CDR3: CASSTAGTGKETQYF
D: -; V: TRBV6-1; size: -; J: TRBJ1-4; DNA: TGTGCCAGCAGTGAAGCGCGGTGGGGGGGGCAGTATGAAAAACTGTTTTTT; CDR3: CASSEARWGGQYEKLFF
D: TRBD1; V: TRBV7-2; size: few; J: TRBJ1-3; DNA: TGTGCCAGCAGCTTGGACAGGGGGCGATCCATATATTTT; CDR3: CASSLDRGRSIYF